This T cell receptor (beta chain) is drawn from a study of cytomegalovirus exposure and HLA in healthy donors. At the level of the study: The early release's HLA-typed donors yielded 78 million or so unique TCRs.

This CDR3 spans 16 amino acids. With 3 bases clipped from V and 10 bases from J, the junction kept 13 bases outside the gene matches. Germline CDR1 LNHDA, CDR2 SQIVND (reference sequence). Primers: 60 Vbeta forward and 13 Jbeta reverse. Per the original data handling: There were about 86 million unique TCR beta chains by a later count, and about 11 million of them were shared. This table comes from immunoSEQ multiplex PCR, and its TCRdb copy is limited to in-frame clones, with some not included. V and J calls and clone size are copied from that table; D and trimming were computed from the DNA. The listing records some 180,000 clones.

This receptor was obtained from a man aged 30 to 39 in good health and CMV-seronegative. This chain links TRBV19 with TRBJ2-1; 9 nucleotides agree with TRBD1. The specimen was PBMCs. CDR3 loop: CASSIPGQGFFLEQFF. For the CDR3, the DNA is TGTGCCAGTAGTATTCCGGGACAGGGCTTTTTCTTAGAGCAGTTCTTC. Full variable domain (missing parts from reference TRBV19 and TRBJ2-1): DGGITQSPKYLFRKEGQNVTLSCEQNLNHDAMYWYRQDPGQGLRLIYYSQIVNDFQKGDIAEGYSVSREKKESFPLTVTSAQKNPTAFYLCASSIPGQGFFLEQFFGPGTRLTVL.